The T cell receptor beta chain under discussion was sequenced for a study of blood T cell repertoires in COVID-19. Study-level background: The samples span acute and convalescent COVID-19 from the United States, Italy and Spain. The analysed material was cDNA or gDNA that came from T cells, B-cell-depleted T cells, or PBMCs.

In the original analysis: It was from reference gene primer amplification that nucleated cell counts were estimated. Assay: immunoSEQ multiplex PCR; the TCRdb copy retains only in-frame clones and omits some. That table is the source of V, J and clone size, and D and trimming were worked out from the DNA. Of roughly 45,000 clones in the sample, 90% were seen once. The source is a man between 65 and 85 years old with active COVID-19. The sample consisted of peripheral blood.

The chain's CDR3 is CASRNRGTDTQYF. The CDR3 coding sequence is TGTGCCAGCAGGAACAGGGGCACAGATACGCAGTATTTT. The chain combines TRBV2 with TRBJ2-3, with a possible D match to TRBD1 (6 bases). The germline V and J ends were trimmed by 6 bases and 1 base, with 8 bases remaining between them. The CDR3 totals 13 residues. The germline V gene has CDR1 SNHLY and CDR2 FYNNEI.